One and the same sample provided the 13 T cell receptor beta chains below, sequenced in a study of T cell repertoires in cytomegalovirus infection. Via MiXCR, TCRdb re-called the reads, giving one row per CDR3 protein. Altogether approximately 910,000 distinct CDR3 sequences are present, roughly 31% being singletons, with the ten largest covering about an eighth. Their antigen targets remain unknown. The sample was cultured CD8+ T cells from PBMCs, taken from culture after CMV antigen stimulation. These receptor sequences come from a human donor in good health (CMV status not recorded). Some clones in this sample may be carry-over from other donors' samples.

This clonotype was seen more than once but under ten times. The chain carries TRBV27 and TRBJ1-1; D remains unclear. CDR1 MNHEY and CDR2 SMNVEV come from the germline V gene (reference sequence). The CDR3 runs to 15 residues. V shed 0 bases and J shed 4 bases, with 12 bases lying between them. CDR3 amino acids: CASSLSREWVTEAFF. For the CDR3, the DNA is TGTGCCAGCAGTTTATCGCGCGAGTGGGTCACTGAAGCTTTCTTT.

In this sample, this clonotype turned up once. The chain links TRBV29-1 to TRBJ1-3, with 9 positions matching TRBD1. Trimming removed 7 bases from V and 3 bases from J; junction bases left unmatched: 7. Germline CDR1 and CDR2: SQVTM and ANQGSEA. The CDR3 spans 14 residues. CDR3 in DNA: TGCAGCGCAGACGACAGGGGGAGTGGAAACACCATATATTTT. This translates into CSADDRGSGNTIYF.

V and J are TRBV7-9 and TRBJ1-1, with no clear D. This CDR3 spans 12 amino acids. V lost 5 bases and J 11 bases, leaving 15 bases between the germline ends. CDR1 and CDR2 (germline): SEHNR, FQNEAQ (reference sequence). Here the CDR3 reads CASSPSGRVAFF. The DNA for the CDR3 is TGTGCCAGCAGCCCGTCCGGGCGCGTTGCTTTCTTT.

The genes are TRBV10-2 and TRBJ1-1; D is uncertain. The CDR3 is 14 residues long. Germline V gene sequence: CDR1 WSHSY, CDR2 SAAADI. Trimming shortened V by 0 bases and J by 4 bases, and 9 bases separated the two germline ends. The CDR3 loop is CASSESLAATEAFF. The CDR3 DNA reads as TGCGCCAGCAGTGAGTCGCTCGCTGCCACTGAAGCTTTCTTT.

The table lists this clonotype with a few counts. The rearrangement uses TRBV10-1 and TRBJ2-1; 9 bases fit TRBD2. Germline CDR1 WNHNN, CDR2 SYGVQD (reference sequence). This CDR3 has 16 residues. V dropped 2 bases and J dropped 4; count of bases not matched to a gene: 6. CDR3 protein: CASSEDSGGQYNEQFF. The CDR3 DNA follows: TGCGCCAGCAGTGAGGACAGCGGGGGGCAATACAATGAGCAGTTCTTC.

This clonotype was seen only once. This may stem from a read error, because a much larger clone lies one nucleotide away. This chain uses TRBV7-2 with TRBJ1-2; weak D call: TRBD1 (6 bases). V was shortened by 4 bases and J by 8 bases, with 17 bases between the two germline ends. The germline gives CDR1 SGHTA, CDR2 FQGNSA. There are 14 residues in the CDR3. CDR3 bases: TGTGCCAGCAGCTCCGGGTTGAGGGACAAGGGCTACACCTTC. As protein: CASSSGLRDKGYTF.

V is TRBV4-3 and J is TRBJ1-4, with a weak D call TRBD1 (5 bases). CDR1 is LGHNA, CDR2 YSLEER, per germline. Deletions cut 4 bases from V and 8 bases from J, with 14 bases between. This CDR3 is 14 amino acids long. The CDR3 DNA sequence: TGCGCCAGCAGCCGGGGAGGGGAATACGAAAAACTGTTTTTT. This encodes CASSRGGEYEKLFF.

The chain is built from TRBV6-6 and TRBJ1-2; D might be TRBD1 (5 bases). CDR1 is MNHNY and CDR2 is SVGAGI in the germline V gene (reference sequence). This CDR3 region has 17 residues. V was trimmed by 6 bases and J by 0 bases, leaving 20 bases between them. DNA for the CDR3: TGTGCCAGCAGCTTACGGGGGTCATATCTAGCTAACTATGGCTACACCTTC. It codes for CASSLRGSYLANYGYTF.

This clonotype occurred a few times. The chain employs TRBV7-6 and TRBJ1-5; no clear D. V was shortened by 2 bases and J by 6 bases, with 5 bases between the two germline ends. Per germline, CDR1 SGHVS and CDR2 FNYEAQ. CDR3 length: 12 amino acids. CDR3 nucleotides: TGTGCCAGCAGCTTACAGGCTCAGCCCCAGCATTTT. Its translation is CASSLQAQPQHF.

This clonotype has just a few counts. In DNA form, the CDR3 reads TGTGCCAGCAGCCCCCTAGGGGGAGGCACAGATACGCAGTATTTT. It codes for CASSPLGGGTDTQYF. The rearrangement joins TRBV7-6 to TRBJ2-3, with D possibly matching TRBD1 (6 bases). The V gene's germline CDR1 is SGHVS and CDR2 FNYEAQ. This CDR3 region has 15 residues. V lost 5 bases and J lost 1, with 13 bases in between.

This clonotype was observed many times. This rearrangement joins TRBV6-5 to TRBJ2-1; D unclear. The CDR3 has 12 residues. Trimming shortened V by 5 bases and J by 7 bases, and 9 bases separated the two germline ends. Germline CDR1 is MNHEY and CDR2 is SVGAGI. The DNA of the CDR3 is TGTGCCAGCAGTCTGGGTAAAAATGAGCAGTTCTTC. Protein: CASSLGKNEQFF.

This clonotype was seen more than once but under ten times. The V call is TRBV19, the J call TRBJ2-7; possible D gene TRBD2, 5 bases. Germline loops: CDR1 LNHDA, CDR2 SQIVND (reference sequence). V was clipped by 3 bases and J by 5 bases, with 11 bases between them. The CDR3 is 13 amino acids. The CDR3 bases are TGTGCCAGTAGTATGGGCGGGTTCAACGAGCAGTACGTC. It codes for CASSMGGFNEQYV.

The V gene is TRBV5-6, the J gene TRBJ1-5; no reliable D call. This CDR3 is built from 17 residues. V gave up 2 bases and J gave up 2 bases, with 17 bases separating them. Germline V gene sequence: CDR1 SGHDT, CDR2 YYEEEE. The CDR3: CASSFLSGEVGNQPQHF. The CDR3 DNA follows: TGTGCCAGCAGCTTTTTGAGTGGGGAGGTTGGCAATCAGCCCCAGCATTTT.